This T cell receptor beta chain comes out of a study of blood T cell repertoires in COVID-19. Study in general: The analysed material was cDNA or gDNA that came from T cells, B-cell-depleted T cells, or PBMCs.

The Seattle patients, enrolled during active infection, were followed longitudinally. V lost 5 bases and J 0 bases, leaving 8 bases between the germline ends. CDR3 length: 13 residues. Germline V CDR1 and CDR2: SGHRS, YFSETQ. Using immunoSEQ multiplex PCR, the repertoire was profiled, and TCRdb retains in-frame clones only, with some absent. The table has more than 300,000 clones, about nine tenths seen once; the top ten hold about 6%. The rearrangement links TRBV5-1 to TRBJ1-1; no definite D call. This clonotype was sampled from a woman in her forties or fifties with COVID-19, enrolled during active disease. The specimen sequenced was peripheral blood. The CDR3 DNA follows: TGCGCCAGCAGGCTAAATATGAACACTGAAGCTTTCTTT. Its translation: CASRLNMNTEAFF.